A single T cell receptor beta chain is shown here with its context. No antigen is known for it. With 60 Vbeta and 13 Jbeta primers, the PCR was carried out. Authors' methods: The authors later counted about 80 million unique TCR beta chains, some 12 million of them shared. Assay used: immunoSEQ multiplex PCR; TCRdb lists only in-frame clones, some missing. V, J and clone size are those of that table, while D and trimming were read from the DNA. This table holds about 88,000 clones, 80% to 90% found once. The donors (healthy individuals) were bone marrow donors. CDR1 is SGHTA, CDR2 FQGNSA, per germline. CDR3 length: 14 amino acids. V dropped 5 bases and J dropped 8 bases, with 18 bases sitting between them. This entry belongs to a study of cytomegalovirus exposure and HLA in healthy donors. Study-wide points: A later analysis linked a missense DCLRE1C variant to TCR beta V- and J-gene trimming. As was reported, the classifier diagnosed cytomegalovirus status with high specificity and sensitivity.

The sample taken for sequencing was PBMCs. The chain has TRBV7-2 and TRBJ1-2; D may be TRBD1 (6 bases). The source of this sequence is a man aged 18 to 29 in good health and CMV-seronegative. This chain's CDR3 is CASSGGGRRLGYTF. The DNA of the CDR3 is TGTGCCAGCAGCGGCGGGGGCCGTAGGTTAGGCTACACCTTC.